One and the same sample provided the 20 T cell receptor beta chains below, sequenced in a study of cytomegalovirus exposure and HLA in healthy donors. PCR employed 60 Vbeta and 13 Jbeta primers. This table comes from immunoSEQ multiplex PCR, and its TCRdb copy is limited to in-frame clones, with some not included. The data hold over 200,000 clones, with around 73% observed a single time. Sample: PBMCs. Receptors originate from a male donor in good health and CMV-seronegative.

V is TRBV29-1 and J is TRBJ2-5, with D possibly matching TRBD1 (5 bases). CDR1 and CDR2 from the germline V gene are SQVTM and ANQGSEA. The CDR3 has 12 residues. The ends were cut back, 6 bases at V and 5 bases at J, with 13 bases in the middle. In DNA form, the CDR3 reads TGCAGCGTCTCAGTGGGGCTGGAGACCCAGTACTTC. As protein: CSVSVGLETQYF.

J is TRBJ2-7 and V is TRBV5-1; TRBD2 agrees at 11 bases. CDR3 length: 16 amino acids. Trimming at V came to 4 bases and at J to 5 bases, leaving 11 bases not matched to a gene. Germline V gene sequence: CDR1 SGHRS, CDR2 YFSETQ. CDR3 in amino acids: CASSARLAGNWHEQYF. The CDR3 DNA sequence: TGCGCCAGCAGCGCGAGACTAGCGGGAAATTGGCACGAGCAGTACTTC.

V is TRBV2 and J is TRBJ1-1; 8 nucleotides match TRBD1. Looked up from germline, CDR1 is SNHLY and CDR2 is FYNNEI. CDR3 length: 14 residues. V was pared by 7 bases and J by 0 bases, with 4 bases of the junction left unmatched. The CDR3 DNA reads TGTGCCAGCAACGGACAGGGTTTGAACACTGAAGCTTTCTTT. Translating gives CASNGQGLNTEAFF.

V gene TRBV5-1 combines with J gene TRBJ2-5; D is uncertain. The germline gives CDR1 SGHRS, CDR2 YFSETQ. Trimming left V 0 bases short and J 5 bases short, with 11 bases between. The CDR3 is 14 residues long. CDR3 protein: CASSLGVAAETQYF. Written as DNA, the CDR3 is TGCGCCAGCAGCTTGGGGGTGGCGGCCGAGACCCAGTACTTC.

V gene TRBV12-5 combines with J gene TRBJ1-5; D may be TRBD1 (6 bases). V was clipped by 1 base and J by 6 bases, with 7 bases between them. The CDR3 is made up of 13 amino acids. The germline gives CDR1 LGHNT, CDR2 FRNRAP. The CDR3 spells CASGLGGGQPQHF. The DNA of the CDR3 is TGTGCTAGTGGTTTGGGAGGGGGTCAGCCCCAGCATTTT.

The chain uses TRBV9 and TRBJ2-3, with D maybe TRBD2 (6 bases). Trimming removed 0 bases at V and 3 bases at J, with 20 bases between. CDR1 and CDR2 (germline): SGDLS, YYNGEE. The CDR3 consists of 18 residues. In nucleotides, the CDR3 is TGTGCCAGCAGCGTAGATATCGGGAGACACGGAAGAACAGATACGCAGTATTTT. Protein: CASSVDIGRHGRTDTQYF.

V is TRBV11-2 and J is TRBJ1-4, with D perhaps matching TRBD1 (6 bases). With 1 base removed from V and 8 bases from J, the gap between germline ends came to 17 bases. There are 16 residues in the CDR3. CDR1 SGHAT and CDR2 FQNNGV come from the germline V gene. Written as DNA, the CDR3 is TGTGCCAGCAGCTTAGGTGCGGGGGGCGAGGGGGAAAAACTGTTTTTT. This sequence encodes CASSLGAGGEGEKLFF.

This clone showed up just once. The CDR3 region is CASSIVQGGTEAFF. DNA for the CDR3: TGTGCCAGTAGTATAGTGCAGGGCGGCACTGAAGCTTTCTTT. This chain connects TRBV19 to TRBJ1-1; D perhaps matches TRBD1 (5 bases). Germline-derived CDR1 and CDR2 are LNHDA and SQIVND (reference sequence). Trimming took off 1 base at V and 4 bases at J, with 10 bases between the two ends. This CDR3 is 14 amino acids long.

The chain combines TRBV11-2 with TRBJ2-7; TRBD1 is a possible D gene (9 bases). The V end was cut by 5 bases, the J end by 2 bases, with 22 bases between. Germline V lookup: CDR1 SGHAT, CDR2 FQNNGV. This CDR3 is 17 amino acids long. The CDR3, as DNA: TGTGCCAGCAGCCAAGGACAGGGGCGGGGGGCAACCTACGAGCAGTACTTC. Amino acids: CASSQGQGRGATYEQYF.

The chain employs TRBV7-8 and TRBJ2-5; no reliable D call. Germline assignment: CDR1 SGHVS and CDR2 FQNEAQ. V was cut by 4 bases and J by 4 bases, with 7 bases left in between. The CDR3 is 12 amino acids. The DNA for the CDR3 is TGTGCCAGCAGCTGGTCAGGAGAGACCCAGTACTTC. Translation: CASSWSGETQYF.

This chain connects TRBV13 to TRBJ2-1, with 11 bases identical to TRBD2. V trimming: 5 bases; J trimming: 3 bases; junction bases outside the gene matches: 6. This CDR3 is built from 16 residues. The germline V gene encodes CDR1 PRHDT and CDR2 FYEKMQ (reference sequence). The CDR3 is CASSATTSGSYNEQFF. The CDR3 DNA sequence: TGTGCCAGCAGCGCGACAACTAGCGGGAGCTACAATGAGCAGTTCTTC.

The chain is built from TRBV19 and TRBJ2-7; D perhaps matches TRBD1 (6 bases). CDR3 length: 12 residues. Germline assignment: CDR1 LNHDA and CDR2 SQIVND (reference sequence). With 3 bases removed from V and 5 bases from J, the gap between germline ends came to 8 bases. This CDR3 reads CASSMGANEQYF. CDR3 coding DNA: TGTGCCAGTAGTATGGGGGCTAACGAGCAGTACTTC.

The CDR3: CASSFGGSGTGELFF. For the CDR3, the DNA is TGTGCCAGCAGCTTCGGGGGGTCGGGCACCGGGGAGCTGTTTTTT. The chain employs TRBV7-9 and TRBJ2-2, with 7 nucleotides matching TRBD2. This CDR3 has 15 amino acids. From germline, CDR1 is SEHNR and CDR2 FQNEAQ (reference sequence). The V gene end was trimmed by 3 bases and the J gene end by 4 bases; junction bases not matched to a gene: 5.

The sample holds a few counts of this clone. The genes are TRBV7-9 and TRBJ1-1; 10 bases agree with TRBD1. The CDR3 sequence is 14 residues long. CDR1 SEHNR and CDR2 FQNEAQ come from the germline V gene (reference sequence). V shed 6 bases and J 5 bases; nucleotides not matched to a gene: 6. Here the CDR3 reads CASRTGGWGTEAFF. The CDR3 nucleotides read TGTGCCAGCAGGACAGGGGGCTGGGGGACTGAAGCTTTCTTT.

The CDR3, as DNA: TGTGCCAGCCCAGGGAAGGGGAAAGGTACGCAGTATTTT. Residues: CASPGKGKGTQYF. The V call is TRBV6-5, the J call TRBJ2-3; D is perhaps TRBD1 (5 bases). Trimming removed 8 bases from V and 8 bases from J, with 17 bases in between. The CDR3 is 13 amino acids. Germline CDR1 reads MNHEY; CDR2 reads SVGAGI.

CDR3 residues: CSVEDPTSSTYNEQFF. As DNA, the CDR3 is TGCAGCGTTGAAGATCCGACTAGCAGCACCTACAATGAGCAGTTCTTC. This chain uses TRBV29-1 with TRBJ2-1; 7 nucleotides match TRBD2. In germline, CDR1 is SQVTM, CDR2 ANQGSEA. CDR3 size: 16 residues. V trimming: 0 bases; J trimming: 2 bases; junction bases outside the gene matches: 7.

A few counts support this clone. The chain recombines TRBV5-1 with TRBJ2-7; possible D gene TRBD1, 8 bases. The length of the CDR3 is 14 residues. Germline values: CDR1 SGHRS, CDR2 YFSETQ. Trimming removed 4 bases from V and 3 bases from J, with 14 bases in between. The CDR3 region has the DNA TGCGCCAGCAGCCCAAACAGGGGGGGCTACGAGCAGTACTTC. Its protein is CASSPNRGGYEQYF.

This chain uses TRBV5-3 with TRBJ2-7; D may be TRBD1 (6 bases). TRBV5-3 is noted as an ORF with a role that remains uncertain. V gave up 10 bases and J gave up 2 bases, with 16 bases separating them. This CDR3 has 13 amino acids. The CDR3 region is CAVNGQRTYEQYF. Here the CDR3 DNA reads TGTGCCGTTAACGGACAGAGGACCTACGAGCAGTACTTC.

This chain connects TRBV5-5 to TRBJ1-1, with a tentative D call TRBD1 (5 bases). V was trimmed by 10 bases and J by 4 bases, leaving 17 bases between them. From germline, CDR1 is SGHKS and CDR2 YYEKEE (reference sequence). The CDR3 extends over 13 amino acids. CDR3 nucleotides: TGTGCCGGAAGCCCCGGCGGGGGCACTGAAGCTTTCTTT. Encoded protein: CAGSPGGGTEAFF.

V and J are TRBV7-2 and TRBJ2-7; D gene uncertain. Germline CDR1 is SGHTA and CDR2 is FQGNSA. The CDR3 is 12 amino acids. V dropped 6 bases and J dropped 6 bases, with 12 bases sitting between them. As DNA, the CDR3 is TGTGCCAGCAGTCTGGCATCCACCGAGCAGTACTTC. Translation gives CASSLASTEQYF.